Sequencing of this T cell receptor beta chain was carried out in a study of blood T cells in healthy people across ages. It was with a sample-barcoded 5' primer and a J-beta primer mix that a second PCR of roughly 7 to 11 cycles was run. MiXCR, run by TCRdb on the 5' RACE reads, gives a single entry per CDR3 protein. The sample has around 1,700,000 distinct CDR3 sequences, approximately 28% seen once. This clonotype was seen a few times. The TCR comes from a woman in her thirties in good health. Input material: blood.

Here the CDR3 reads CASSVGNQETQYF. The CDR3 DNA reads as TGCGCCAGCAGCGTCGGAAACCAAGAGACCCAGTACTTC. The V gene is TRBV5-1, the J gene TRBJ2-5, with D hard to call. V was cut by 4 bases and J by 0 bases, with 7 bases left in between. CDR3 length equals 13 residues. Germline loops: CDR1 SGHRS, CDR2 YFSETQ.